One and the same sample provided the 5 T cell receptor beta chains below, sequenced in a study of T cells in localized non-small cell lung cancer. TCRdb keeps only in-frame clones here, not all; method: immunoSEQ multiplex PCR. The sample includes roughly 2,100 clones, around 30% of them seen just once. The specimen was normal lung tissue next to the tumor, collected before any cancer treatment. The source is a woman between 40 and 69 years old with stage II squamous cell lung carcinoma.

This clone was observed a few times. The rearrangement uses TRBV6-8 and TRBJ1-1, with D perhaps TRBD1 (5 bases). Germline loops: CDR1 MNHGY, CDR2 SAAAGT. The CDR3 length is 12 residues. V was pared by 6 bases and J by 1 base, with 6 bases between. The CDR3 nucleotides are TGTGCCAGCAGCCAGGGGAACACTGAAGCTTTCTTT. Amino acid sequence: CASSQGNTEAFF.

The chain uses TRBV2 and TRBJ1-1; no firm D call. CDR1 SNHLY and CDR2 FYNNEI come from the germline V gene. Between the trimmed V and J ends, which lost 6 bases and 1 base, there was a span of 6 bases. The CDR3 runs 12 residues. In DNA form, the CDR3 reads TGTGCCAGCAGAAAGGGGAACACTGAAGCTTTCTTT. Its translation: CASRKGNTEAFF.

This rearrangement joins TRBV6-1 to TRBJ2-1, with TRBD2 identical over 11 bases. V dropped 1 base and J dropped 4; count of bases not matched to a gene: 9. CDR1 MNHNS and CDR2 SASEGT come from the germline V gene. The CDR3 is 18 residues long. DNA of the CDR3: TGTGCCAGCAGTGAAGAGAAACTAGCGGGGGCCGGGTACAATGAGCAGTTCTTC. Encoded protein: CASSEEKLAGAGYNEQFF.

The V and J genes are TRBV6-8 and TRBJ1-2; TRBD1 agrees at 7 bases. Germline V CDR1 and CDR2: MNHGY, SAAAGT. This CDR3 has 14 amino acids. V lost 5 bases to trimming and J lost 4 bases; unmatched junction nucleotides: 7. The CDR3 is CASSRQGDVYGYTF. CDR3 nucleotides: TGTGCCAGCAGTCGACAGGGCGACGTCTATGGCTACACCTTC.

J is TRBJ2-3 and V is TRBV5-1, with 9 bases matching TRBD2. Germline lookup yields CDR1 SGHRS and CDR2 YFSETQ. The CDR3 is 17 amino acids. V lost 4 bases, J lost 4 bases, and 13 bases stayed unmatched. CDR3 residues: CASSGLAGGVGADTQYF. The CDR3, as DNA: TGCGCCAGCAGCGGGCTCGCGGGAGGGGTAGGCGCAGATACGCAGTATTTT.